This T cell receptor (beta chain) was retrieved from a study of T-cell reconstitution after alpha-beta-depleted transplantation in children. Library preparation (for TCRbeta) was performed with unique molecular identifiers. TCRdb fed the PCR reads into MiXCR, producing one record per CDR3 protein. The sample holds 600,000 to 800,000 distinct CDR3 sequences, around 13% seen once. The study, taken as a whole, reports: After transplant, at about two months, alpha-beta T cells were reportedly derived from several hundred expanded graft clones. The authors attributed T-cell counts and diversity one year after transplant mostly to newly produced T cells.

This clonotype was recorded at least ten times. Its specificity is unknown. CDR1 and CDR2 (germline): SGHRS, YFSETQ. V shed 2 bases and J shed 2 bases, with 12 bases lying between them. This CDR3 has 15 residues. The rearrangement uses TRBV5-1 and TRBJ2-3; D remains ambiguous. This specimen consisted of PBMCs, obtained before TCRalphabeta/CD19-depleted stem cell transplant. This receptor was taken from a girl aged 2 to 9 with congenital amegakaryocytic thrombocytopenia, due to receive a stem cell transplant. CDR3 nucleotide sequence: TGCGCCAGCAGCTTTGAGGACGGCACCACAGATACGCAGTATTTT. It translates to CASSFEDGTTDTQYF.